The sequence of this T cell receptor beta chain was determined in a study of blood T cell repertoires in COVID-19. Overall study context: Sources were T cells, B-cell-depleted T cells, or PBMCs; the material itself was cDNA or gDNA.

Researchers sorted participants into cohorts using their self-reported clinical history. People in the exposed group encountered a COVID-19 case within 2 weeks before entering the study. Original processing methods: Estimation of nucleated cell counts relied on the amplification of reference gene primers. Method: immunoSEQ multiplex PCR; TCRdb's copy keeps in-frame clones and lacks some. V and J calls and clone size are those listed in that table; D and trimming were worked out from the DNA. The data contain 330,000 or so clones, about 90% of them seen just once; the ten biggest clones take up over 0.9%. The CDR3 consists of 13 residues. Trimming stripped 2 bases from V and 6 bases from J, with 10 bases between. CDR1 and CDR2 (germline): ENHRY, SYGVKD.

This clonotype was obtained from a woman aged 25 to 39 who had been exposed to COVID-19. The rearrangement joins TRBV10-3 to TRBJ1-2; tentatively, D is TRBD1 (5 bases). Sequenced sample: PBMCs or T cells enriched from blood (not recorded which). The CDR3: CAISEAKQDGYTF. CDR3 nucleotides: TGTGCCATCAGTGAGGCGAAACAGGATGGCTACACCTTC.